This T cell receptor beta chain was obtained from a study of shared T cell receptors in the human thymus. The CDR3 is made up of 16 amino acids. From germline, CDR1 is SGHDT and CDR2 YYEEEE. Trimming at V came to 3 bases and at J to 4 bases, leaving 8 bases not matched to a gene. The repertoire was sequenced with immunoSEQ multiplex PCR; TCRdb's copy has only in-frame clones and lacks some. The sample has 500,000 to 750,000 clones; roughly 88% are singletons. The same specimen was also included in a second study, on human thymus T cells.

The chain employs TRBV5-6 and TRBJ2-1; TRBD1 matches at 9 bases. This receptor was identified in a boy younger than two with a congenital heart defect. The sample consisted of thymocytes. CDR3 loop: CASSSFRDRVYNEQFF. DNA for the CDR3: TGTGCCAGCAGCTCGTTCCGGGACAGGGTTTACAATGAGCAGTTCTTC.